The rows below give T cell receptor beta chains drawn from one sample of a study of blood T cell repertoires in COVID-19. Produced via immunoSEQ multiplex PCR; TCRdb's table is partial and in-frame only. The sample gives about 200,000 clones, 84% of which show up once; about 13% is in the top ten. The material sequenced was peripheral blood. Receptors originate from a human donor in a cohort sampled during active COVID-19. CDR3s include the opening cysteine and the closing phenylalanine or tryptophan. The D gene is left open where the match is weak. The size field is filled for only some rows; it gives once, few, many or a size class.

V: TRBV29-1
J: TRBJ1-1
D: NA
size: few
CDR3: CSVFSGSTNTEAFF
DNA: TGCAGCGTTTTTTCAGGTTCAACGAACACTGAAGCTTTCTTT

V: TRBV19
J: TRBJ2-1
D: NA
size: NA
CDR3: CASSTDRGKYNEQFF
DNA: TGTGCCAGTAGTACCGACCGGGGAAAATACAATGAGCAGTTCTTC

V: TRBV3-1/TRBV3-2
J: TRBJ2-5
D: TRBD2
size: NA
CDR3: CASSHRTSGSETQYF
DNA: TGTGCCAGCAGCCACCGGACTAGCGGGAGCGAGACCCAGTACTTC

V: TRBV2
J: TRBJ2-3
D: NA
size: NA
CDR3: CASNTRTDTQYF
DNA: TGTGCCAGCAATACTCGCACAGATACGCAGTATTTT

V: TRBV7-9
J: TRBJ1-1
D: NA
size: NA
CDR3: CASSLLVAGTMNTEAFF
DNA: TGTGCCAGCAGCCTGCTGGTGGCAGGTACCATGAACACTGAAGCTTTCTTT

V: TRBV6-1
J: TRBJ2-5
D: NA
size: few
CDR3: CASSDLGHMETQYF
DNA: TGTGCCAGCAGTGACCTGGGACATATGGAGACCCAGTACTTC

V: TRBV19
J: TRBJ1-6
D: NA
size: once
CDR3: CASSTSHRGSYNSPLHF
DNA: TGTGCCAGTAGCACATCCCACCGGGGCTCCTATAATTCACCCCTCCACTTT

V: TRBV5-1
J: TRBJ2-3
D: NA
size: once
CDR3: CASSLGHRDTDTQYF
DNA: TGCGCCAGCAGCTTGGGTCACAGGGACACAGATACGCAGTATTTT

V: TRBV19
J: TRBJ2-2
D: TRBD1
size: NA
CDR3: CASSDRGTGELFF
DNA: TGTGCCAGTAGTGACAGGGGTACCGGGGAGCTGTTTTTT

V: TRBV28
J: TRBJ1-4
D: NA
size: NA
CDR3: CASSLIFQANEKLFF
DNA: TGTGCCAGCAGTTTGATTTTTCAGGCTAATGAAAAACTGTTTTTT

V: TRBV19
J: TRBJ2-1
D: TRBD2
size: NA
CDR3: CASSIDKGRASGNEQFF
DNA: TGTGCCAGTAGTATAGATAAAGGCAGGGCTAGCGGCAATGAGCAGTTCTTC

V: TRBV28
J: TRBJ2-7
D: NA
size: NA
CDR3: CASSSRVRLALSSSYEQYF
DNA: TGTGCCAGCAGCTCCAGGGTTCGCCTGGCACTATCTAGCTCCTACGAGCAGTACTTC

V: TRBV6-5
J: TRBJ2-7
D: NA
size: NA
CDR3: CASRGHSGDEQYF
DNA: TGTGCCAGCAGAGGACATTCGGGAGACGAGCAGTACTTC

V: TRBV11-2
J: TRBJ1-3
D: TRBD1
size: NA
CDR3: CASSLVVTGGRNTIYF
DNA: TGTGCCAGCAGCTTAGTCGTGACAGGGGGACGAAACACCATATATTTT

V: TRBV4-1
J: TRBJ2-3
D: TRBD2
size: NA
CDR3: CASSPTWTSGRVPAQYF
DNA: TGCGCCAGCAGCCCAACCTGGACTAGCGGGAGGGTCCCGGCGCAGTATTTT

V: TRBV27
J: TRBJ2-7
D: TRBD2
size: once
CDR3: CASSFQRGPYEQYF
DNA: TGTGCCAGCAGTTTTCAGCGGGGACCCTACGAGCAGTACTTC

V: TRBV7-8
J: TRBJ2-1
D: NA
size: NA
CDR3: CASSLGQSPYNEQFF
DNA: TGTGCCAGCAGCCTTGGGCAGAGCCCCTACAATGAGCAGTTCTTC

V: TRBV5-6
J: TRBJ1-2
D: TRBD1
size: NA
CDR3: CASSLVYWDRVYGYTF
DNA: TGTGCCAGCAGCTTGGTTTACTGGGACAGGGTCTACGGCTACACCTTC

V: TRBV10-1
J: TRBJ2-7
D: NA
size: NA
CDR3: CASSLGTRGTYEQYF
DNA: TGCGCCAGCAGTCTCGGGACTCGAGGGACCTACGAGCAGTACTTC

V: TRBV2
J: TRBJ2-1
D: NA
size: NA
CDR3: CASKGGPWGSNEQFF
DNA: TGTGCCAGCAAAGGGGGACCATGGGGATCAAATGAGCAGTTCTTC

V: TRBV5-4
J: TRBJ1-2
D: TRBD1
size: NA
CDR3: CASSFEGQGEEGYTF
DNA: TGTGCCAGCAGCTTTGAGGGACAGGGAGAGGAAGGCTACACCTTC

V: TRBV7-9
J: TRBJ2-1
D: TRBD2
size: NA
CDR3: CASSLARLAGDDEQFF
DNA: TGTGCCAGCAGCTTAGCGCGCCTAGCGGGAGATGATGAGCAGTTCTTC

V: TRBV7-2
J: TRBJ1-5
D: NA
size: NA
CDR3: CASSLIGSPGPQHF
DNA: TGTGCCAGCAGCTTAATAGGCAGTCCGGGGCCCCAGCATTTT

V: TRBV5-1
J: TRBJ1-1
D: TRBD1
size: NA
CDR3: CASRTLQGGDTEAFF
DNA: TGCGCCAGCAGGACCCTGCAGGGGGGTGACACTGAAGCTTTCTTT

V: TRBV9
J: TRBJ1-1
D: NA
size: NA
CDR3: CASSVAGVNTEAFF
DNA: TGTGCCAGCAGCGTAGCAGGGGTGAACACTGAAGCTTTCTTT

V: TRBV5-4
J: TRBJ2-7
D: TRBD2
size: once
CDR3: CASSSGAGLAGSYEQYF
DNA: TGTGCCAGCAGCTCTGGTGCTGGACTAGCGGGCTCCTACGAGCAGTACTTC

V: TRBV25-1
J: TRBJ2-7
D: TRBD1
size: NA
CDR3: CASSAPGQYSYEQYF
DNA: TGTGCCAGCAGTGCCCCGGGACAGTATTCCTACGAGCAGTACTTC

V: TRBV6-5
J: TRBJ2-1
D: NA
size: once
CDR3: CATSENREQFF
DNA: TGTGCCACCTCCGAAAACAGAGAGCAGTTCTTC

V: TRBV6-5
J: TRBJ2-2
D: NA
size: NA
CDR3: CASLGTGTGELFF
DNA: TGTGCCAGCCTTGGAACAGGGACCGGGGAGCTGTTTTTT

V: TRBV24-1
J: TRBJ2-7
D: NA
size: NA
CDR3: CATSDPRSGLYEQYF
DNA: TGTGCCACCAGTGATCCACGATCAGGACTTTACGAGCAGTACTTC

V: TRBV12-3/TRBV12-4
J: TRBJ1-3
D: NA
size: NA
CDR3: CASRISTGNTIYF
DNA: TGTGCCAGCAGAATATCTACTGGAAACACCATATATTTT

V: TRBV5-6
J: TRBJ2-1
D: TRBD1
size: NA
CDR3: CASNSGGAYNEQFF
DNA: TGTGCCAGCAACTCAGGGGGCGCCTACAATGAGCAGTTCTTC

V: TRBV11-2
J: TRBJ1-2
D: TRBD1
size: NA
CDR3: CASSLVQGGVYGYTF
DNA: TGTGCCAGCAGCTTAGTACAGGGGGGAGTCTATGGCTACACCTTC

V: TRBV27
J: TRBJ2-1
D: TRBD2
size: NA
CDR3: CARTRTSGSSYNEQFF
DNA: TGTGCCAGAACAAGGACTAGCGGAAGCTCCTACAATGAGCAGTTCTTC

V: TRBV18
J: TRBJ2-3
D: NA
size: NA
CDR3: CASSPQGFSGDTQYF
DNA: TGTGCCAGCTCACCACAGGGGTTTTCGGGAGATACGCAGTATTTT

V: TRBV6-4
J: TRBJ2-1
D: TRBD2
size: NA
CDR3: CASSEASGHNEQFF
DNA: TGTGCCAGCAGTGAGGCTAGCGGGCACAATGAGCAGTTCTTC

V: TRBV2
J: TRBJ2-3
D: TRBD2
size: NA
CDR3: CASTDQLTTSGRGTDTQYF
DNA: TGTGCCAGCACCGACCAACTTACGACTAGCGGGAGGGGCACAGATACGCAGTATTTT

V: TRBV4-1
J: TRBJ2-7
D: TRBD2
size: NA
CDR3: CASSHLARTSGWDSYEQYF
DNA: TGCGCCAGCAGCCACCTAGCACGGACTAGCGGGTGGGATTCCTACGAGCAGTACTTC

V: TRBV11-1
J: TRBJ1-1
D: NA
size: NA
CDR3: CASSSQGLATEAFF
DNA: TGTGCCAGCAGCTCGCAGGGGTTAGCGACTGAAGCTTTCTTT

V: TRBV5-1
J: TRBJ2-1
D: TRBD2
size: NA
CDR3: CASSTLAGVARDEQFF
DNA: TGCGCCAGCAGCACCCTAGCGGGAGTGGCTAGGGATGAGCAGTTCTTC

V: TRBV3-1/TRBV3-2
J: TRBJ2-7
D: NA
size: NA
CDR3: CASSRGQLYEQYF
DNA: TGTGCCAGCAGCCGAGGACAGCTCTACGAGCAGTACTTC

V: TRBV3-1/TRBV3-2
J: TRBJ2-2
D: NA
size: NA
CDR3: CASSTSQGTGELFF
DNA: TGTGCCAGCAGCACAAGCCAGGGCACCGGGGAGCTGTTTTTT

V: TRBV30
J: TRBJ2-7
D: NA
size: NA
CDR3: CAWSRVYEQYF
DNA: TGTGCCTGGAGTCGGGTTTACGAGCAGTACTTC

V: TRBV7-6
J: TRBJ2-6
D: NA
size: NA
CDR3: CASSGGSGANVLTF
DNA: TGTGCCAGCAGCGGCGGCTCTGGGGCCAACGTCCTGACTTTC

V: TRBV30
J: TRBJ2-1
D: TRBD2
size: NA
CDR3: CAWSVLLAGAGNEQFF
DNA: TGTGCCTGGAGTGTACTTCTAGCGGGAGCTGGCAATGAGCAGTTCTTC

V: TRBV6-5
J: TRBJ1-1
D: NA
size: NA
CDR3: CASKVSGAQNTEAFF
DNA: TGTGCCAGCAAAGTTTCTGGGGCCCAAAACACTGAAGCTTTCTTT

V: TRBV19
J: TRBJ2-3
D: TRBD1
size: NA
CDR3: CASSLGQGLPSTDTQYF
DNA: TGTGCCAGTAGCCTGGGACAGGGCCTCCCTAGCACAGATACGCAGTATTTT

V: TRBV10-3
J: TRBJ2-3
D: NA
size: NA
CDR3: CAISESPPDTQYF
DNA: TGTGCCATCAGTGAGTCCCCTCCAGATACGCAGTATTTT

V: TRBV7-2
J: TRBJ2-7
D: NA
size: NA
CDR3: CASSLAQGREQYF
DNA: TGTGCCAGCAGCTTAGCGCAGGGGCGCGAGCAGTACTTC

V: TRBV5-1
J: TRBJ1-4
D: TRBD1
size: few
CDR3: CASSLPTGADEKLFF
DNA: TGCGCCAGCAGCCTCCCGACAGGGGCGGATGAAAAACTGTTTTTT

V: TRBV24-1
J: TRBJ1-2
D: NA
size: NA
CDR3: CATSDFVGSGYTF
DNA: TGTGCCACCAGTGATTTCGTGGGGAGTGGCTACACCTTC

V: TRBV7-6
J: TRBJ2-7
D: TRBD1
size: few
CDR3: CASSFGTGYEQYF
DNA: TGTGCCAGCAGCTTCGGGACAGGCTACGAGCAGTACTTC

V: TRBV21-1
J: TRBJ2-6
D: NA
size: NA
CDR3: CASSKKFLAGDRGAGANVLTF
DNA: TGTGCCAGCAGCAAAAAATTCCTTGCGGGGGACCGGGGGGCCGGGGCCAACGTCCTGACTTTC

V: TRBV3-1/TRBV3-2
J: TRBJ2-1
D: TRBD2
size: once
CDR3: CASSPGLAGGLRNEQFF
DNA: TGTGCCAGCAGCCCGGGACTAGCGGGAGGGCTACGGAATGAGCAGTTCTTC

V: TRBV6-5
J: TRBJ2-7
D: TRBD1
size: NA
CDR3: CASSTYRDRGHEQYF
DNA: TGTGCCAGCAGCACCTACAGGGACAGGGGCCACGAGCAGTACTTC

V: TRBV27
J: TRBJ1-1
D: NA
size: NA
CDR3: CASSLEFGTEAFF
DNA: TGTGCCAGCAGTTTGGAGTTCGGCACTGAAGCTTTCTTT

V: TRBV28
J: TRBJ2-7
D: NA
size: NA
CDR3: CAILAGSIYEQYF
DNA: TGTGCCATCCTGGCGGGGAGTATCTACGAGCAGTACTTC

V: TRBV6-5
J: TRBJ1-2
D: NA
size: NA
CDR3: CASSYSGTGGYGYTF
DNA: TGTGCCAGCAGTTACAGCGGGACGGGGGGCTATGGCTACACCTTC